The next 20 T cell receptor beta chains were all read from a single sample in a study of shared clonotypes between healthy human individuals. Sequenced by immunoSEQ multiplex PCR; TCRdb stores in-frame clones only, minus some. The sample yields 700,000 or so clones, about two thirds seen once. The sample comprised memory CD4+ T cells sorted from blood. The subset was: CD45RA-negative fraction. These TCRs come from a woman under 40 in good health.

The table lists this clone with a few counts. J is TRBJ1-3 and V is TRBV30; 8 bases map to TRBD1. J gave up 8 bases and V 4 bases, and 7 bases lay outside the gene matches. Germline loops: CDR1 GTSNPN, CDR2 SVGIG (reference sequence). CDR3 size: 13 residues. This CDR3 is CAWNLRGPDTIYF. For the CDR3, the DNA is TGTGCCTGGAACCTCAGGGGGCCGGACACCATATATTTT.

This clone showed up just a few times. Possible read error: a much larger clone is one base away. This specimen includes other DNA sequences encoding the same CDR3. The chain has TRBV5-1 and TRBJ2-1; 11 bases map to TRBD2. The germline gives CDR1 SGHRS, CDR2 YFSETQ. The CDR3 consists of 15 residues. After removal of 1 base from V and 3 bases from J, the junction contained 0 bases not matched to a gene. CDR3 residues: CASSLTSGSYNEQFF. DNA of the CDR3: TGCGCCAGCAGCTTGACTAGCGGGAGCTACAATGAGCAGTTCTTC.

Ten or more counts support this clone. The J gene is TRBJ1-1, the V gene TRBV6-1; maybe TRBD1 (6 bases). Deletions cut 6 bases from V and 1 base from J, with 9 bases between. Germline CDR1 reads MNHNS; CDR2 reads SASEGT. The CDR3 consists of 13 residues. This CDR3 is CASSQTGNTEAFF. The CDR3 DNA follows: TGTGCCAGCAGCCAGACAGGGAACACTGAAGCTTTCTTT.

CDR3 in DNA: TGTGCCAGCTGCCCGCAACTAGCGGGAGTAGTGTCCTACGAGCAGTACTTC. Translated: CASCPQLAGVVSYEQYF. This chain joins TRBV2 and TRBJ2-7; 11 bases fit TRBD2. From germline, CDR1 is SNHLY and CDR2 FYNNEI. V shed 8 bases, J shed 1 base, and the junction held 13 bases outside the gene matches. This CDR3 is built from 17 residues.

This chain connects TRBV7-7 to TRBJ2-5, with TRBD1 identical over 10 bases. Looked up from germline, CDR1 is SSHAT and CDR2 is FNYEAQ (reference sequence). V lost 6 bases, J lost 7 bases, and 5 bases stayed unmatched. This CDR3 spans 13 amino acids. The CDR3 is CASRGTGEATQYF. CDR3 DNA: TGTGCCAGCAGAGGGACAGGGGAGGCGACCCAGTACTTC.

This clone is a singleton in its sample. The J gene is TRBJ2-3, the V gene TRBV5-1; unclear D gene. Trimming took off 0 bases at V and 9 bases at J, with 17 bases between the two ends. The CDR3 consists of 15 residues. Germline CDR1 and CDR2: SGHRS and YFSETQ. The CDR3 bases are TGCGCCAGCAGCTTGGACCCCTCAATAACTACCACGCAGTATTTT. Translating it yields CASSLDPSITTTQYF. The whole variable domain, filled in from reference TRBV5-1 and TRBJ2-3, reads KAGVTQTPRYLIKTRGQQVTLSCSPISGHRSVSWYQQTPGQGLQFLFEYFSETQRNKGNFPGRFSGRQFSNSRSEMNVSTLELGDSALYLCASSLDPSITTTQYFGPGTRLTVL.

J is TRBJ2-7 and V is TRBV6-5; TRBD2 matches at 8 bases. Trimming at V came to 6 bases and at J to 2 bases, leaving 6 bases not matched to a gene. Germline CDR1 and CDR2: MNHEY and SVGAGI. The CDR3 extends over 14 amino acids. CDR3 amino acids: CASRASGYAYEQYF. CDR3 bases: TGTGCCAGCAGGGCTAGCGGGTACGCCTACGAGCAGTACTTC.

The rearrangement joins TRBV30 to TRBJ1-1; D gene ambiguous. V lost 0 bases, J lost 1 base, and 6 bases lay in between. Per the germline V gene, CDR1 is GTSNPN and CDR2 is SVGIG (reference sequence). The CDR3 is made up of 13 amino acids. CDR3: CAWSVIWNTEAFF. CDR3 nucleotide sequence: TGTGCCTGGAGTGTGATCTGGAACACTGAAGCTTTCTTT.

The chain is built from TRBV28 and TRBJ1-4, with 10 bases lining up with TRBD1. This CDR3 spans 14 amino acids. The ends lost 4 bases at V and 7 bases at J; junction bases unmatched: 3. Germline V gives CDR1 MDHEN, CDR2 SYDVKM. CDR3 sequence reads: CASSSGTGVEKLFF. In nucleotides, the CDR3 is TGTGCCAGCAGTTCCGGGACAGGGGTTGAAAAACTGTTTTTT.

There are a few counts of this clone. The chain uses TRBV25-1 and TRBJ2-2; 11 bases line up with TRBD2. Germline V CDR1 and CDR2: MGHDK, SYGVNS. The CDR3 is 16 residues long. Trimming cost V 4 bases and J 5 bases; bases outside gene matches: 6. DNA for the CDR3: TGTGCCAGCAGTGGTTTCGGGACTAGCGGTACCGGGGAGCTGTTTTTT. Protein: CASSGFGTSGTGELFF. Supplemented by reference TRBV25-1 and TRBJ2-2, the full variable domain reads EADIYQTPRYLVIGTGKKITLECSQTMGHDKMYWYQQDPGMELHLIHYSYGVNSTEKGDLSSESTVSRIRTEHFPLTLESARPSHTSQYLCASSGFGTSGTGELFFGEGSRLTVL.

The chain joins TRBV28 to TRBJ2-7, with a tentative D call TRBD1 (5 bases). Per germline, CDR1 MDHEN and CDR2 SYDVKM. Trimming left V 4 bases short and J 6 bases short, with 13 bases between. The CDR3 contains 13 residues. The CDR3 bases are TGTGCCAGCAGTTCCCCCGATACAGGCGAGCAGTACTTC. Translated: CASSSPDTGEQYF. Supplemented by reference TRBV28 and TRBJ2-7, the full variable domain reads DVKVTQSSRYLVKRTGEKVFLECVQDMDHENMFWYRQDPGLGLRLIYFSYDVKMKEKGDIPEGYSVSREKKERFSLILESASTNQTSMYLCASSSPDTGEQYFGPGTRLTVT.

The V call is TRBV19, the J call TRBJ1-4; weak D call: TRBD1 (5 bases). V lost 6 bases and J lost 6, with 14 bases in between. This CDR3 region has 14 residues. Germline V gene data show CDR1 as LNHDA and CDR2 as SQIVND (reference sequence). The CDR3 spells CASSFQGRDEKLFF. The CDR3 bases are TGTGCCAGTAGCTTTCAGGGTAGGGATGAAAAACTGTTTTTT.

At least ten counts were recorded for this clone. The chain recombines TRBV4-1 with TRBJ2-2, with 7 bases fitting TRBD1. The CDR3 spans 17 residues. The V and J ends lost 2 bases and 3 bases, in that order; junction bases with no gene match: 9. In germline, CDR1 is MGHRA, CDR2 YSYEKL. This CDR3 reads CASSQRDSPNYTGELFF. The CDR3, as DNA: TGCGCCAGCAGCCAAAGGGACAGCCCAAATTACACCGGGGAGCTGTTTTTT.

The chain is built from TRBV5-1 and TRBJ2-3; tentatively, D is TRBD1 (5 bases). This CDR3 has 15 residues. Per the germline V gene, CDR1 is SGHRS and CDR2 is YFSETQ. Trimming took off 5 bases at V and 0 bases at J, with 13 bases between the two ends. Here the CDR3 DNA reads TGCGCCAGCAGACCAGGGATATCGAGCACAGATACGCAGTATTTT. Its translation is CASRPGISSTDTQYF.

Note on this clone: One end of the junction fails to match germline, which may point to a read error. The rearrangement uses TRBV28 and TRBJ1-1; 9 bases agree with TRBD1. CDR1 and CDR2 from the germline V gene are MDHEN and SYDVKM. CDR3 length: 14 amino acids. The CDR3 coding sequence is TGTGCCAGCAGTCCCGCAGACAGGGGGACTGGAGCTTTCTTT. Protein product: CASSPADRGTGAFF.

The chain has TRBV27 and TRBJ2-5; weak D call: TRBD1 (5 bases). The CDR3 runs 13 residues. V lost 10 bases and J 2 bases, leaving 14 bases between the germline ends. Germline V lookup: CDR1 MNHEY, CDR2 SMNVEV (reference sequence). The CDR3 reads CATRAREQETQYF. CDR3 DNA sequence: TGTGCCACCCGAGCCAGGGAACAAGAGACCCAGTACTTC.

The chain is built from TRBV2 and TRBJ2-7; D might be TRBD1 or TRBD2, each matching 5 bases. Trimming removed 8 bases at V and 2 bases at J, with 10 bases between. Germline CDR1 SNHLY, CDR2 FYNNEI. The CDR3 extends over 12 amino acids. The CDR3 loop is CASRDDAYEQYF. CDR3 nucleotide sequence: TGTGCCAGCCGGGACGATGCCTACGAGCAGTACTTC.

This sequence joins TRBV4-1 and TRBJ2-1; maybe TRBD2 (6 bases). Germline V gene data show CDR1 as MGHRA and CDR2 as YSYEKL. Deletions cut 8 bases from V and 7 bases from J, with 24 bases between. This CDR3 spans 16 amino acids. CDR3 sequence reads: CASGGYGRSLTNEQFF. CDR3 sequence (DNA): TGCGCCAGCGGAGGGTACGGGCGCTCCTTGACGAATGAGCAGTTCTTC.

The chain has TRBV9 and TRBJ1-1; 7 positions match TRBD1. J gave up 0 bases and V 6 bases, and 8 bases lay outside the gene matches. The CDR3 loop spans 15 amino acids. Germline V gene sequence: CDR1 SGDLS, CDR2 YYNGEE. CDR3 in amino acids: CASNPTGTMNTEAFF. The CDR3, as DNA: TGTGCCAGCAACCCGACAGGGACCATGAACACTGAAGCTTTCTTT.

V and J are TRBV6-5 and TRBJ2-2; D perhaps matches TRBD1 (5 bases). CDR1 is MNHEY, CDR2 SVGAGI, per germline. The CDR3 has 16 residues. V dropped 2 bases and J dropped 3 bases, with 13 bases sitting between them. The CDR3 bases are TGTGCCAGCAGTTACAAGTACAGGCCGGACACCGGGGAGCTGTTTTTT. This gives the protein CASSYKYRPDTGELFF.